Listed here are 10 T cell receptor beta chains from one sample, sequenced in a study of T cells in Graves' hyperthyroidism and ophthalmopathy (dated by TCRdb to 2018 to 2020). The library was built by means of multiplex PCR. Instrument used: Illumina HiSeq 2000. The TCR beta CDR3 regions were amplified from the RNA transcripts. The TCR CDR3 was subjected to a first round of RT-PCR using the HTBI primer set and the Qiagen OneStep RT-PCR kit. The public reads were quality trimmed at Q25 with fastp and then assembled into clones with MiXCR by TCRdb, keeping productive beta chains. Here each entry gathers all rows of one CDR3 protein and keeps the most common genes and DNA. The sample records around 350,000 distinct CDR3 sequences, approximately 14% of which are singletons. Roughly 19% of the sample comes from the top ten. Sequenced material: blood. These receptors came from a woman aged 60 to 75 with Graves' ophthalmopathy.

This clonotype was observed at least ten times. The rearrangement joins TRBV5-1 to TRBJ2-1; D is unclear. The length of the CDR3 is 14 residues. V lost 0 bases to trimming and J lost 6 bases, with 10 bases between them. Germline CDR1 reads SGHRS; CDR2 reads YFSETQ. The CDR3 DNA follows: TGCGCCAGCAGCTTGGAGGGAAGACCCAATGAGCAGTTCTTC. Its protein product is CASSLEGRPNEQFF.

This clonotype was observed at least ten times. The V and J genes are TRBV7-2 and TRBJ2-3, with 7 bases matching TRBD2. V lost 7 bases, J lost 6 bases, and 10 bases stayed unmatched. Germline V gives CDR1 SGHTA, CDR2 FQGNSA. CDR3 length: 14 residues. The CDR3 sequence is CASTRDYTGDTQYF. The CDR3 nucleotides are TGTGCCAGCACCAGGGACTACACCGGCGATACGCAGTATTTT.

This clonotype has a count of ten or more. The rearrangement joins TRBV29-1 to TRBJ2-7; D is undetermined. V shed 0 bases and J shed 0 bases, with 15 bases lying between them. The CDR3 runs 16 residues. The germline gives CDR1 SQVTM, CDR2 ANQGSEA. The CDR3 spells CSVEEGPLGSSYEQYF. The CDR3 DNA follows: TGCAGCGTTGAAGAAGGCCCCTTAGGGTCCTCCTACGAGCAGTACTTC.

This clonotype was seen many times. The chain employs TRBV20-1 and TRBJ2-5; D is unresolved. The CDR3 spans 13 residues. Looked up from germline, CDR1 is DFQATT and CDR2 is SNEGSKA (reference sequence). V gave up 2 bases and J gave up 0 bases, with 7 bases separating them. In DNA form, the CDR3 reads TGCAGTGCTAGAAACAGCCACCAAGAGACCCAGTACTTC. Its protein product is CSARNSHQETQYF.

This clonotype was found many times. The J gene is TRBJ2-1, the V gene TRBV3-1; D is unresolved. V dropped 0 bases and J dropped 1 base, with 10 bases sitting between them. Germline assignment: CDR1 LGHDT and CDR2 YNNKEL (reference sequence). This CDR3 comprises 16 residues. The CDR3 is CASSQEVDLSYNEQFF. CDR3 coding DNA: TGTGCCAGCAGCCAAGAAGTGGACCTATCCTACAATGAGCAGTTCTTC.

This clonotype was counted only a few times. This chain joins TRBV27 and TRBJ1-5, with a tentative D call TRBD1 (5 bases). The V end lost 3 bases, the J end lost 6 bases, and 9 bases lay between the germline ends. Germline loops: CDR1 MNHEY, CDR2 SMNVEV (reference sequence). The CDR3 runs 13 residues. The CDR3 DNA reads as TGTGCCAGCAGTTTTACCCAGGGTCAGCCCCAGCATTTT. Protein: CASSFTQGQPQHF.

This clonotype has ten or more counts. CDR3 residues: CASSHRPGQGNQPQHF. The CDR3, as DNA: TGTGCCAGCAGCCATCGGCCGGGACAGGGGAATCAGCCCCAGCATTTT. V is TRBV28 and J is TRBJ1-5, with 10 bases fitting TRBD1. Germline trimming cut 6 bases from V and 4 bases from J; bases unmatched to any gene: 9. CDR3 size: 16 residues. Looked up from germline, CDR1 is MDHEN and CDR2 is SYDVKM.

This clonotype was counted a few times. Here the CDR3 reads CASSQGGGTRTDTQYF. The CDR3 nucleotides are TGTGCCAGCAGCCAGGGGGGCGGGACTCGCACAGATACGCAGTATTTT. This chain uses TRBV7-9 with TRBJ2-3; D might be TRBD1 (7 bases). Trimming pared 5 bases from V and 1 base from J, leaving 16 bases between. Germline lookup yields CDR1 SEHNR and CDR2 FQNEAQ (reference sequence). The CDR3 is 16 residues long.

This clonotype occurred many times. The V gene is TRBV7-8, the J gene TRBJ2-1, with 7 positions matching TRBD1. Germline loops: CDR1 SGHVS, CDR2 FQNEAQ. This CDR3 region has 13 residues. Trimming removed 3 bases from V and 5 bases from J; junction bases left unmatched: 1. The CDR3 reads CASSFTGDNEQFF. CDR3 DNA sequence: TGTGCCAGCAGCTTTACAGGGGACAATGAGCAGTTCTTC.

This clonotype was picked up many times. The rearrangement joins TRBV28 to TRBJ2-1; no clear D. V was cut by 6 bases and J by 5 bases, with 11 bases left in between. Germline CDR1 MDHEN, CDR2 SYDVKM. This CDR3 spans 13 amino acids. As DNA, the CDR3 is TGTGCCAGCAGCACGATACTGCACAATGAGCAGTTCTTC. Its protein is CASSTILHNEQFF.